A selection of T cell receptor beta chains follows, all from one sample in a study of shared clonotypes between healthy human individuals. The method was immunoSEQ multiplex PCR; TCRdb's version includes in-frame clones alone and lacks a portion of them. The profile shows over a million clones, about 80% of them singletons. The specimen sequenced was memory CD4+ T cells sorted from blood. The receptors were gathered from a young man in good health. Both conserved end residues are part of each CDR3. Fields, in order: J gene, clone size, D gene, V gene, CDR3 DNA, CDR3 protein. D genes are given only for firm matches. Clone size is not always given. Where it is, it says once, few, many or a class for expanded clones.

TRBJ2-1 - - TRBV7-2 TGTGCCAGCAGCGTGACAGAGGTTTTTGGGCAGTTCTTC CASSVTEVFGQFF
TRBJ2-1 once TRBD2 TRBV6-6 TGTGCCAGCGGGCGACTAGCATATGAGCAGTTCTTC CASGRLAYEQFF
TRBJ2-5 - - TRBV5-1 TGCGCCAGCAGCTTGACAGGGACGGAGGGTGGGACCCAGTACTTC CASSLTGTEGGTQYF
TRBJ2-7 many - TRBV7-9 TGTGCCAGCAGCTTAGAGGTAGTGGGGGCTCCCTACGAGCAGTACTTC CASSLEVVGAPYEQYF
TRBJ1-1 - - TRBV11-1 TGTGCCAGCAGCTCCCTATTCGGGAACACTGAAGCTTTCTTT CASSSLFGNTEAFF
TRBJ2-5 - TRBD2 TRBV5-1 TGCGCCAGCAGCGCAATGCGGGACTATGGGGAGACCCAGTACTTC CASSAMRDYGETQYF
TRBJ1-6 - - TRBV5-1 TGCGCCAGCAGCTTACAGGCCGATTCACCCCTCCACTTT CASSLQADSPLHF
TRBJ2-7 - - TRBV7-2 TGTGCCAGCAGCTCATGGGACTCTAGCTACGAGCAGTACTTC CASSSWDSSYEQYF
TRBJ1-2 - - TRBV14 TGTGCCAGCAGCCAGGACAGAAACAACTATGGCTACACCTTC CASSQDRNNYGYTF
TRBJ2-5 - - TRBV12-5 TGTGCTAGTGGTTTGGTACATGCGCAAGAGACCCAGTACTTC CASGLVHAQETQYF
TRBJ1-3 - - TRBV11-3 TGTGCCAGCAGCTTAAGGACCACGTTTGGAAACACCATATATTTT CASSLRTTFGNTIYF
TRBJ1-2 once - TRBV29-1 TGCAGCGGAGCCGACCCCTTAGACTATGGCTACACCTTC CSGADPLDYGYTF
TRBJ1-1 - - TRBV28 TGTGCCAGCAGAGAGAACGGGGCGGCCACTGAAGCTTTCTTT CASRENGAATEAFF
TRBJ2-7 few TRBD2 TRBV28 TGTGCCAGCAGTTATAGCGGGGGGGCCTACGAGCAGTACTTC CASSYSGGAYEQYF
TRBJ1-4 - - TRBV2 TGTGCCAGCAGTGAGCAGCTTAATGAAAAACTGTTTTTT CASSEQLNEKLFF
TRBJ1-1 - - TRBV5-4 TGTGCCAGCAGCTTGGCCGGGGCGCTTAAGACTGAAGCTTTCTTT CASSLAGALKTEAFF
TRBJ2-7 - TRBD1 TRBV6-6 TGTGCCAGCAGCGAACCGGGACAGGGGGCCTACGAGCAGTACTTC CASSEPGQGAYEQYF
TRBJ2-3 - - TRBV5-1 TGCGCCAGCAGCCCCTCAGGGCCCACAGATACGCAGTATTTT CASSPSGPTDTQYF
TRBJ1-3 - TRBD1 TRBV5-6 TGTGCCAGCAGCCCGACAGGGTATGAGAACACCATATATTTT CASSPTGYENTIYF
TRBJ1-2 - TRBD1 TRBV19 TGTGCCAGTACCCCCCCGGACAGGGGTTATGGCTACACCTTC CASTPPDRGYGYTF
TRBJ2-7 - TRBD2 TRBV23-1 TGCGCCAGCAGTCAATCACCTCCGGGACTAGCGGGAGGGTGGTACGAGCAGTACTTC CASSQSPPGLAGGWYEQYF
TRBJ2-5 few TRBD2 TRBV7-2 TGTGCCAGCAGCTTCGGGGGGACCCAAGAGACCCAGTACTTC CASSFGGTQETQYF
TRBJ1-5 once - TRBV5-1 TGCGCCAGCAGCTTTGGCAGCCTGGGGAATCAGCCCCAGCATTTT CASSFGSLGNQPQHF
TRBJ1-3 many - TRBV2 TGTGCCAGCAGTGAAGAGGGAGTTCTGGTCTCTGGAAACACCATATATTTT CASSEEGVLVSGNTIYF
TRBJ1-3 - - TRBV5-1 TGCGCCAGCAGCTTGGTAGGCAGCCTCTCTGGAAACACCATATATTTT CASSLVGSLSGNTIYF
TRBJ2-5 - - TRBV7-6 TGTGCCAGCAGCTTCCCCCCTGCGACGGTAACCGAAGAGACCCAGTACTTC CASSFPPATVTEETQYF
TRBJ2-3 - TRBD1 TRBV30 TGTGCCTGGAGTACCCCAGGGGGCAGGACAGATACGCAGTATTTT CAWSTPGGRTDTQYF
TRBJ1-2 - - TRBV7-6 TGTGCCAGCAGTCCCTTAATCGGGAGTAACTATGGCTACACCTTC CASSPLIGSNYGYTF
TRBJ1-2 once - TRBV6-5 TGTGCCAGCAGTTTCACAGGGAATGGCTACACCTTC CASSFTGNGYTF
TRBJ1-1 - - TRBV20-1 TGCAGTGCGGTTGACCTTGAAGCTTTCTTT CSAVDLEAFF
TRBJ2-7 - - TRBV5-1 TGCGCCAGCAGCTTGGTGTCTGGGGCCGAATACGAGCAGTACTTC CASSLVSGAEYEQYF
TRBJ2-7 - TRBD1 TRBV28 TGTGCCAGCCACGGACAGGGGGGTTCCTACGAGCAGTACTTC CASHGQGGSYEQYF
TRBJ1-2 - TRBD1 TRBV2 TGTGCCAGCAGGCCGGGACAGGGGGTCTATGGCTACACCTTC CASRPGQGVYGYTF
TRBJ2-1 - TRBD2 TRBV18 TGTGCCAGCTCACCGCGGCTAGCGGGCTACAATGAGCAGTTCTTC CASSPRLAGYNEQFF
TRBJ2-7 many TRBD1 TRBV19 TGTGCCAGTAGTAGGACAGGGGGCTCCTACGAGCAGTACTTC CASSRTGGSYEQYF
TRBJ2-7 many - TRBV10-1 TGCGCCAGCGGGGCTAGCCGCCCCCCCTACGAGCAGTACTTC CASGASRPPYEQYF
TRBJ1-6 - TRBD1 TRBV6-5 TGTGCCAGCAGTTACTCTCAGGGGGGGAAGGGTTCACCCCTCCACTTT CASSYSQGGKGSPLHF
TRBJ1-4 - TRBD1 TRBV4-3 TGCGCCAGCAGCCAGGGCGACAGGGGGCTGAATAATGAAAAACTGTTTTTT CASSQGDRGLNNEKLFF
TRBJ2-7 once TRBD1 TRBV5-1 TGCGCCAGCAGTACCTCCCCCGGGACAGGGGCTTACGAGCAGTACTTC CASSTSPGTGAYEQYF